This note documents a single TCR beta chain sequence. This specimen belongs to a study of blood T cell repertoires in COVID-19. With V trimmed by 3 bases and J by 1 base, 4 bases remained unmatched. The CDR3 covers 17 residues. The germline gives CDR1 LNHDA, CDR2 SQIVND (reference sequence). In terms of age and location, participants ranged from about 18 to 95 years and lived in about 25 US areas. Clones were read by immunoSEQ multiplex PCR, and TCRdb kept only the in-frame ones, dropping some. The sample carries fewer than 450,000 clones, approximately 85% recorded once. Sequencing was performed on PBMCs or T cells enriched from blood (not recorded which). The chain uses TRBV19 and TRBJ1-5; 12 nucleotides align to TRBD1. This clonotype originated in a woman between 40 and 55 years old with acute COVID-19. CDR3 coding DNA: TGTGCCAGTAGTATTGGGACAGGGGGCCTAAGCAATCAGCCCCAGCATTTT. Translation gives CASSIGTGGLSNQPQHF.